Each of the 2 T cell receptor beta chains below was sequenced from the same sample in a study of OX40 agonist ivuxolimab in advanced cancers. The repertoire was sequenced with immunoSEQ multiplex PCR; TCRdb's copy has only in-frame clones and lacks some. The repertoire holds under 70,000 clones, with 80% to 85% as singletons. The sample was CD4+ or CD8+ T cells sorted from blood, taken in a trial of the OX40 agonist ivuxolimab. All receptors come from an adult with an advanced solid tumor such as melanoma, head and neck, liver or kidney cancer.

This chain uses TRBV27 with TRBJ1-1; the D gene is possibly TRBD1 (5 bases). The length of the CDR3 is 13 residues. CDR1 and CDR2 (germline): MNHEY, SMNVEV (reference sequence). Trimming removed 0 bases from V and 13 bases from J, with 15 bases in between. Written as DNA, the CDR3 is TGTGCCAGCAGTTTATCGGAATCGGGGGTCGGTTTCTTT. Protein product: CASSLSESGVGFF.

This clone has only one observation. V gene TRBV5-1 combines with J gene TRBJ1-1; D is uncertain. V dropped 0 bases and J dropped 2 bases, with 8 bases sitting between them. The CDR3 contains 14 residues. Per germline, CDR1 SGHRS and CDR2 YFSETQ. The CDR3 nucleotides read TGCGCCAGCAGCTTGGGGACCCTTAACACTGAAGCTTTCTTT. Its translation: CASSLGTLNTEAFF.